Given below is one TCR beta chain in context. The specificity of this receptor is unknown. Qualities for individual bases were not recorded, and no much larger clone is one base off. Per the germline V gene, MNHEY is the CDR1 and SVGAGI is the CDR2. From the cysteine through the phenylalanine, the CDR3 covers 14 amino acids. Left in the record is the CDR3 DNA by itself, 42 bases read in frame from the first base. Germline trimming: 0 bases from V, 8 bases from J; junction bases outside gene matches: 4. This sample is part of a study of T-cell memory formation after mild COVID-19 (dated by TCRdb to about 2021). About the full investigation: Most TCR sequence clusters were specific to one of the two donors. T-cell clones expanding and contracting after mild COVID-19 in two donors were tracked by longitudinal TCRalpha and TCRbeta repertoire sequencing. Two young, previously healthy adult volunteers made up the cohort, one male and one female. General study outcomes and caveats: Only a couple of mild cases were covered by the study, and larger cohorts that include severe cases with pre-infection samples were considered necessary. Contracting CD4+ clones turned up mainly in the CM and EM memory subsets, whereas EMRA was where CD8+ clones were enriched. The second-wave clones that peaked on day 37 were not confirmed to be SARS-CoV-2 specific. Some responding clones were detected in pre-infection memory, which suggested that pre-existing cross-reactive memory T cells had joined the SARS-CoV-2 response. From day 15 to 85, contracting clones showed balanced CD4/CD8 phenotypes, whereas a second wave of clones that expanded from day 15 to 37 leaned towards CD4+.

Instrument used: Illumina NovaSeq 6000. Using 5'RACE with constant-segment primers, TCRalpha and TCRbeta cDNA libraries were constructed, with sample barcodes and unique molecular identifiers added in the process. Trizol reagent was used to extract RNA from every sample. Library amplification was performed in two PCR steps, and a second sample barcode and Illumina TruSeq adapters were introduced in the second step. Sequencing of libraries was performed on an Illumina NovaSeq with 2 x 150 bp paired-end reads. In the source study's methods: The reads were demultiplexed and collapsed into UMI-guided consensus sequences using migec v1.2.7. Using mixcr v2.1.11, UMI consensuses were aligned to TRA and TRB V and J templates and then assembled into clonotypes. Clonotypes were classified as expanded or contracted when called significant by both edgeR and NoisET, with noise models trained on biological replicates. For edgeR calls, the cutoffs were a false discovery rate-adjusted p below 0.01 and a log2 fold-change threshold of 1. PCA with hierarchical clustering of max-normalized trajectories of the 1000 most abundant clonotypes was used as exploratory dynamics analysis. The CD4 or CD8 phenotype of responding clones was assigned using the separately sequenced CD4+ and CD8+ repertoires. The public reads were run again by TCRdb, first through fastp at Q25 and then through MiXCR, and only productive beta chains were kept. When rows share a CDR3 protein, they turn into one entry using the most common DNA and genes. The V and J calls reflect TCRdb's pipeline rather than the authors' work. In this sample the table shows about 270,000 distinct CDR3 sequences, roughly 15% of which occur a single time. 23% of the sample lies in the top ten.

PBMCs were isolated by Ficoll-Paque density gradient centrifugation. The receptor comes from a man younger than 35 who had mild COVID-19 (a few samples of this study predate the infection). The sample titles of this study are shuffled in the database, so cell type and time point are left out; the donor was told from shared clones. Recombination connected TRBV6-5 to TRBJ1-1; the central 9 bases match TRBD1. The sequencing input was PBMCs or a T cell subset sorted from them (not recorded which). Read as DNA, the sequence is TGTGCCAGCAGTTACTCGGGACAGGGTATAGAAGCTTTCTTT. Translated, this gives CASSYSGQGIEAFF.